This T cell receptor (beta chain) was found in a study of OX40 agonist ivuxolimab in advanced cancers. As for the study in general: One patient with hepatocellular carcinoma and two with cutaneous melanoma, three in all, had partial responses. Overall study findings and caveats: In the 0.1-3.0 mg/kg groups, partial responders showed among the lowest expansion.

With respect to this clone: Its specificity is unknown.

TCRdb's copy holds only in-frame clones and misses some; the assay was immunoSEQ multiplex PCR. The data show about 83,000 clones, roughly 84% seen once. V lost 10 bases to trimming and J lost 8 bases; unmatched junction nucleotides: 15. The germline gives CDR1 LNHDA, CDR2 SQIVND (reference sequence). The CDR3 covers 15 residues. This receptor was obtained from an adult with an advanced solid tumor such as melanoma, head and neck, liver or kidney cancer. J is TRBJ2-1 and V is TRBV19, with 9 bases fitting TRBD1. Source: CD4+ or CD8+ T cells sorted from blood, taken in a trial of the OX40 agonist ivuxolimab. CDR3 bases: TGTGCCACCTACCAAACAGGGGGCGGTGTATATGAGCAGTTCTTC. Its translation is CATYQTGGGVYEQFF. The full variable domain, with the rest looked up from reference TRBV19 and TRBJ2-1, is DGGITQSPKYLFRKEGQNVTLSCEQNLNHDAMYWYRQDPGQGLRLIYYSQIVNDFQKGDIAEGYSVSREKKESFPLTVTSAQKNPTAFYLCATYQTGGGVYEQFFGPGTRLTVL.